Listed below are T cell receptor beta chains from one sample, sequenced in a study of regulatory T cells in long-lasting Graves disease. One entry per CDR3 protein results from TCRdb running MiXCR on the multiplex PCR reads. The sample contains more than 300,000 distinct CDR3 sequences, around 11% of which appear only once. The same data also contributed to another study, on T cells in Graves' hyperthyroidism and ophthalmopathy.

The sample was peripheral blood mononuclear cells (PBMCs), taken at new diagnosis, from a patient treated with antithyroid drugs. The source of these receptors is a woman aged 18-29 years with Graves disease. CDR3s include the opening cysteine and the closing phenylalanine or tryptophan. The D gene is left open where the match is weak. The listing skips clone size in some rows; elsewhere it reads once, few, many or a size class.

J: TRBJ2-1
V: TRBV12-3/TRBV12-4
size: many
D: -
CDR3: CASSPTDSYNEQFF
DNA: TGTGCCAGCAGCCCGACAGATTCCTACAATGAGCAGTTCTTC

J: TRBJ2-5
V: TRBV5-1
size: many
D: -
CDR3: CASSLTNGFQETQYF
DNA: TGCGCCAGCAGCTTGACGAACGGCTTCCAAGAGACCCAGTACTTC

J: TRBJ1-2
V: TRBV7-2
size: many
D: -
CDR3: CASSLVGGDYGYTF
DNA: TGTGCCAGCAGCTTAGTTGGGGGAGACTATGGCTACACCTTC

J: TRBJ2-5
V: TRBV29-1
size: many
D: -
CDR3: CSVEDYRTVGTQYF
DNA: TGCAGCGTTGAAGACTACCGGACAGTCGGGACCCAGTACTTC

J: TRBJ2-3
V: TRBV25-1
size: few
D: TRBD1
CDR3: CASSEGRLNRGTDTQYF
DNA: TGTGCCAGCAGTGAAGGTCGCCTAAACAGGGGGACAGATACGCAGTATTTT

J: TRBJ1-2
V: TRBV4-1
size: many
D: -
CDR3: CASSQAAGPPSGYTF
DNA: TGCGCCAGCAGCCAAGCTGCGGGGCCTCCTTCTGGCTACACCTTC

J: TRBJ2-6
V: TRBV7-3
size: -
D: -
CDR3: CASTSASGANVLTF
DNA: TGTGCCAGCACCTCCGCCTCTGGGGCCAACGTCCTGACTTTC

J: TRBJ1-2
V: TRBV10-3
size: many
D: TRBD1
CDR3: CAISAILRTGTIF
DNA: TGTGCCATCAGTGCTATTTTGAGGACAGGCACTATCTTC

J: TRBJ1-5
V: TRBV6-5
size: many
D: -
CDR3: CASRYRDGNQPQHF
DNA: TGTGCCAGCAGGTACCGGGACGGAAATCAGCCCCAGCATTTT

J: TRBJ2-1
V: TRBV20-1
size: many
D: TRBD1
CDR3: CSASDREQYNEQFF
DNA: TGCAGTGCTTCCGACAGGGAACAGTACAATGAGCAGTTCTTC

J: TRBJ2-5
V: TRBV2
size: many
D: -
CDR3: CASLRAGASQETQYF
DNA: TGTGCCAGTTTACGGGCGGGGGCGAGTCAGGAGACCCAGTACTTC

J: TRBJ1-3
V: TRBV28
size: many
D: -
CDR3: CASSRSLTPGPRANTIYF
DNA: TGTGCCAGCAGCCGCTCCCTAACTCCGGGACCAAGGGCAAACACCATATATTTT

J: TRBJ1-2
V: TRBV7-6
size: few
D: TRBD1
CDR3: CASSAAVGQGVYGYTF
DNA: TGTGCCAGCAGCGCAGCAGTCGGACAGGGTGTCTATGGCTACACCTTC

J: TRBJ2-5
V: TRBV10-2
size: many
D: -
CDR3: CASSGGIQETQYF
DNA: TGCGCCAGCAGTGGAGGGATTCAAGAGACCCAGTACTTC

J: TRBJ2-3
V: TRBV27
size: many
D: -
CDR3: CAGRRARDTQYF
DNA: TGTGCCGGCCGCAGAGCACGAGATACGCAGTATTTT

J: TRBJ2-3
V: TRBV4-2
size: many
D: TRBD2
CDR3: CASSASSSGRAADTQYF
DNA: TGTGCCAGCAGCGCAAGCTCTAGCGGGAGGGCCGCAGATACGCAGTATTTT

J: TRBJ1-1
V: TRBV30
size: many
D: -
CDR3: CAWRGTLNTEAFF
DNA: TGTGCCTGGAGGGGGACCCTGAACACTGAAGCTTTCTTT

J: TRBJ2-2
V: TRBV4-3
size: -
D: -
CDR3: CASSQIGHGSTGELFF
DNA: TGCGCCAGCAGCCAGATAGGGCACGGGAGCACCGGGGAGCTGTTTTTT

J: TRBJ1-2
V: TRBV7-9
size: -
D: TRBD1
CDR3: CASSEMDRGLYGYTF
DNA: TGTGCCAGCAGCGAAATGGACAGGGGACTCTATGGCTACACCTTC